These 32 T cell receptor beta chains were sequenced from one sample in a study of OX40 agonist ivuxolimab in advanced cancers. Measured with immunoSEQ multiplex PCR; TCRdb has only the in-frame clones, and not every one. The table records about 70,000 clones, roughly 90% of them present only once. This specimen consisted of CD4+ or CD8+ T cells sorted from blood, obtained in a trial of the OX40 agonist ivuxolimab. Receptors originate from an adult with an advanced solid tumor such as melanoma, head and neck, liver or kidney cancer.

The genes are TRBV5-1 and TRBJ2-3; unclear D gene. The CDR3 is 14 amino acids. Germline CDR1 is SGHRS and CDR2 is YFSETQ. V shed 0 bases and J shed 6 bases, with 11 bases lying between them. Here the CDR3 DNA reads TGCGCCAGCAGCTTGGAGGTCCATTCCGATACGCAGTATTTT. Its protein is CASSLEVHSDTQYF.

The V call is TRBV2, the J call TRBJ2-3; D is uncertain. With 1 base removed from V and 2 bases from J, the gap between germline ends came to 4 bases. The CDR3 runs 13 residues. Per the germline V gene, CDR1 is SNHLY and CDR2 is FYNNEI. The CDR3 protein is CASSEGATDTQYF. The CDR3 nucleotides read TGTGCCAGCAGTGAAGGTGCCACAGATACGCAGTATTTT.

V usage is TRBV7-2 and J usage is TRBJ1-6, with 8 bases that match TRBD1. V lost 1 base and J lost 1; bases outside the gene matches: 3. Germline V gives CDR1 SGHTA, CDR2 FQGNSA. The CDR3 is 17 amino acids. CDR3 nucleotide sequence: TGTGCCAGCAGCTTAGGGGGACAGGTTTCCTATAATTCACCCCTCCACTTT. Translating it yields CASSLGGQVSYNSPLHF.

The rearrangement uses TRBV7-2 and TRBJ1-5, with D perhaps matching TRBD1 (6 bases). V was pared by 3 bases and J by 0 bases, with 12 bases between. Germline-derived CDR1 and CDR2 are SGHTA and FQGNSA. The CDR3 spans 16 residues. The CDR3 DNA reads as TGTGCCAGCAGCTTCACAGGGAGTAATAGCAATCAGCCCCAGCATTTT. Translated, it gives CASSFTGSNSNQPQHF.

V gene TRBV7-2 combines with J gene TRBJ1-2; D unresolved. The germline gives CDR1 SGHTA, CDR2 FQGNSA. The CDR3 contains 14 residues. V lost 6 bases, J lost 8 bases, and 19 bases lay in between. CDR3 nucleotides: TGTGCCAGCAGTTCCTCCGGGAGGGCTTCAGGCTACACCTTC. Its protein is CASSSSGRASGYTF.

This chain links TRBV25-1 with TRBJ1-1, with TRBD1 as a possible D gene (5 bases). V was clipped by 3 bases and J by 9 bases, with 8 bases between them. Germline V gene data show CDR1 as MGHDK and CDR2 as SYGVNS. CDR3 length equals 11 residues. Here the CDR3 reads CASSDQGKAFF. DNA of the CDR3: TGTGCCAGCAGTGACCAGGGAAAAGCTTTCTTT.

This chain uses TRBV27 with TRBJ1-4, with no clear D. The germline CDR1 and CDR2 sequences are MNHEY and SMNVEV (reference sequence). The CDR3 is 15 residues long. V was pared by 3 bases and J by 3 bases, with 11 bases between. The CDR3 loop reads CASSFTSGSNEKLFF. The CDR3 DNA sequence: TGTGCCAGCAGTTTTACATCGGGGTCTAATGAAAAACTGTTTTTT. The whole variable domain, remainder taken from reference TRBV27 and TRBJ1-4, is EAQVTQNPRYLITVTGKKLTVTCSQNMNHEYMSWYRQDPGLGLRQIYYSMNVEVTDKGDVPEGYKVSRKEKRNFPLILESPSPNQTSLYFCASSFTSGSNEKLFFGSGTQLSVL.

The chain is built from TRBV11-1 and TRBJ2-5; a possible D gene is TRBD1 (6 bases). Germline V gene lookup returns CDR1 SGHAT and CDR2 FQDESV (reference sequence). V gave up 3 bases and J gave up 2 bases, with 10 bases separating them. This CDR3 has 14 residues. The CDR3 sequence is CASSLAQGQETQYF. CDR3 nucleotide sequence: TGTGCCAGCAGCTTGGCCCAGGGGCAAGAGACCCAGTACTTC. The full variable domain, completed using reference TRBV11-1 and TRBJ2-5, is EAEVAQSPRYKITEKSQAVAFWCDPISGHATLYWYRQILGQGPELLVQFQDESVVDDSQLPKDRFSAERLKGVDSTLKIQPAELGDSAMYLCASSLAQGQETQYFGPGTRLLVL.

This chain joins TRBV27 and TRBJ2-2, with 9 bases identical to TRBD2. V was pared by 0 bases and J by 4 bases, with 6 bases of the junction left unmatched. Germline-derived CDR1 and CDR2 are MNHEY and SMNVEV (reference sequence). The CDR3 loop spans 17 amino acids. As DNA, the CDR3 is TGTGCCAGCAGTTTATCAAGCGGGGGGTCTTCCACCGGGGAGCTGTTTTTT. Its protein is CASSLSSGGSSTGELFF.

V gene TRBV5-6 combines with J gene TRBJ2-6; either TRBD1 or TRBD2 may fit D (6 bases each). Germline CDR1 and CDR2: SGHDT and YYEEEE. This CDR3 region has 16 residues. Between the trimmed V and J ends, which lost 2 bases and 1 base, there was a span of 10 bases. Here the CDR3 reads CASSFRGTSGANVLTF. The DNA of the CDR3 is TGTGCCAGCAGCTTTAGGGGGACTTCTGGGGCCAACGTCCTGACTTTC.

This chain joins TRBV5-6 and TRBJ2-3, with a tentative D call TRBD2 (6 bases). Trimming removed 4 bases from V and 6 bases from J, with 12 bases in between. CDR1 and CDR2 from the germline V gene are SGHDT and YYEEEE. The CDR3 sequence is 13 residues long. Written as DNA, the CDR3 is TGTGCCAGCAGCCGGGACTTCAGGGATACGCAGTATTTT. As protein: CASSRDFRDTQYF.

CDR3: CASSSEGGLYGYTF. CDR3 sequence (DNA): TGTGCCAGCAGCTCCGAAGGGGGACTCTATGGCTACACCTTC. The chain recombines TRBV11-2 with TRBJ1-2; maybe TRBD1 (6 bases). Germline CDR1 SGHAT, CDR2 FQNNGV. This CDR3 is 14 amino acids long. The V end was cut by 4 bases, the J end by 4 bases, with 13 bases between. The full variable domain, in which reference TRBV11-2 and TRBJ1-2 provide the parts outside the CDR3, is EAGVAQSPRYKIIEKRQSVAFWCNPISGHATLYWYQQILGQGPKLLIQFQNNGVVDDSQLPKDRFSAERLKGVDSTLKIQPAKLEDSAVYLCASSSEGGLYGYTFGSGTRLTVV.

This clone was seen once. The chain carries TRBV28 and TRBJ2-4; D is perhaps TRBD2 (5 bases). The CDR3 contains 14 residues. CDR1 and CDR2 from the germline V gene are MDHEN and SYDVKM. Between the trimmed V and J ends, which lost 10 bases and 0 bases, there was a span of 13 bases. CDR3 amino acids: CATAGLGAKNIQYF. CDR3 nucleotides: TGTGCCACTGCGGGTTTGGGAGCCAAAAACATTCAGTACTTC.

The chain has TRBV28 and TRBJ1-3; no definite D call. The ends were cut back, 2 bases at V and 7 bases at J, with 12 bases in the middle. Germline V gives CDR1 MDHEN, CDR2 SYDVKM. The CDR3 runs 14 residues. The chain's CDR3 is CASSLPLQGNTIYF. CDR3 DNA sequence: TGTGCCAGCAGTTTACCACTACAAGGGAACACCATATATTTT.

The CDR3 DNA is TGCGCCAGCAGCCCAGATAGCTCCTACAATGAGCAGTTCTTC. It translates to CASSPDSSYNEQFF. V and J are TRBV5-1 and TRBJ2-1, with unresolved D. The CDR3 is 14 amino acids. V lost 4 bases, J lost 0 bases, and 8 bases lay in between. Germline V gene lookup returns CDR1 SGHRS and CDR2 YFSETQ.

The chain recombines TRBV1 with TRBJ1-6. TRBV1 is flagged as a pseudogene. The CDR3 runs to 19 residues. CDR3 protein: CTSSQERKGLGDYNSPLHF. DNA of the CDR3: TGCACCAGCAGCCAAGAAAGGAAAGGCTTGGGGGATTATAATTCACCCCTCCACTTT.

V is TRBV14 and J is TRBJ1-2; D uncertain. The V and J ends lost 3 bases and 4 bases respectively, with 9 bases between them. The CDR3 is 13 residues long. Germline V gene lookup returns CDR1 SGHDN and CDR2 FVKESK. CDR3 DNA sequence: TGTGCCAGCAGCCAGGTCCCCACCTATGGCTACACCTTC. Its protein is CASSQVPTYGYTF. The full variable domain, rest sourced from reference TRBV14 and TRBJ1-2, is EAGVTQFPSHSVIEKGQTVTLRCDPISGHDNLYWYRRVMGKEIKFLLHFVKESKQDESGMPNNRFLAERTGGTYSTLKVQPAELEDSGVYFCASSQVPTYGYTFGSGTRLTVV.

The rearrangement links TRBV4-3 to TRBJ2-2, with D tentatively TRBD1 (6 bases). Germline V lookup: CDR1 LGHNA, CDR2 YSLEER. The V end lost 0 bases, the J end lost 5 bases, and 13 bases lay between the germline ends. The CDR3 is made up of 16 amino acids. CDR3 region: CASSQEQGDFTGELFF. The CDR3 DNA follows: TGCGCCAGCAGCCAAGAACAGGGAGATTTTACCGGGGAGCTGTTTTTT.

J is TRBJ1-1 and V is TRBV7-9; TRBD1 matches at 8 bases. This CDR3 spans 15 amino acids. Germline trimming cut 5 bases from V and 1 base from J; bases unmatched to any gene: 6. In germline, CDR1 is SEHNR, CDR2 FQNEAQ (reference sequence). CDR3 bases: TGTGCCAGCAGCACCACAGACAGGGGGAACACTGAAGCTTTCTTT. Its translation: CASSTTDRGNTEAFF.

The chain employs TRBV7-9 and TRBJ2-1; 12 nucleotides line up with TRBD1. CDR1 is SEHNR, CDR2 FQNEAQ, per germline (reference sequence). CDR3 size: 16 residues. V lost 4 bases to trimming and J lost 5 bases; unmatched junction nucleotides: 6. This chain's CDR3 is CASSSPGTGGHNEQFF. The DNA for the CDR3 is TGTGCCAGCAGCTCTCCCGGGACAGGGGGCCACAATGAGCAGTTCTTC.

The chain uses TRBV5-1 and TRBJ2-3; D uncertain. The germline CDR1 and CDR2 sequences are SGHRS and YFSETQ. The CDR3 covers 14 residues. With 1 base removed from V and 2 bases from J, the gap between germline ends came to 8 bases. CDR3 amino acids: CASSLNSYTDTQYF. The CDR3 nucleotides are TGCGCCAGCAGCTTGAACAGTTACACAGATACGCAGTATTTT.

The V and J genes are TRBV28 and TRBJ1-2, with 9 positions matching TRBD1. Germline CDR1 MDHEN, CDR2 SYDVKM. The CDR3 has 13 residues. V gave up 6 bases and J gave up 6 bases; unmatched junction bases: 5. The CDR3 is CASRVTGGDGYTF. CDR3 in DNA: TGTGCCAGCAGAGTAACAGGGGGCGATGGCTACACCTTC.

The genes are TRBV30 and TRBJ2-5, with 15 nucleotides matching TRBD2. Germline CDR1 GTSNPN, CDR2 SVGIG (reference sequence). This CDR3 is 15 amino acids long. V was pared by 5 bases and J by 5 bases, with 6 bases of the junction left unmatched. As DNA, the CDR3 is TGTGCCTGGGGGACTAGCGGGGGGCTAGGGGAGACCCAGTACTTC. Protein: CAWGTSGGLGETQYF. Full variable domain (outside the CDR3, taken from reference TRBV30 and TRBJ2-5): SQTIHQWPATLVQPVGSPLSLECTVEGTSNPNLYWYRQAAGRGLQLLFYSVGIGQISSEVPQNLSASRPQDRQFILSSKKLLLSDSGFYLCAWGTSGGLGETQYFGPGTRLLVL.

The chain combines TRBV7-2 with TRBJ1-2, with D tentatively TRBD1 (6 bases). Trimming removed 6 bases from V and 5 bases from J, with 13 bases in between. There are 13 residues in the CDR3. From germline, CDR1 is SGHTA and CDR2 FQGNSA. Here the CDR3 reads CASRNDRSYGYTF. The CDR3 region has the DNA TGTGCCAGCAGAAATGACAGGAGTTATGGCTACACCTTC.

Points on this clone: Other nucleotide sequences from this sample produce the same CDR3. The V gene is TRBV29-1, the J gene TRBJ2-3; a weak D match, TRBD2 (7 bases). V gave up 4 bases and J gave up 6 bases, with 14 bases separating them. The V gene's germline CDR1 is SQVTM and CDR2 ANQGSEA. This CDR3 spans 13 amino acids. The CDR3 coding sequence is TGCAGCGTTGGGGGGGCGGGAGAGGATACGCAGTATTTT. It yields the protein CSVGGAGEDTQYF.

The chain carries TRBV28 and TRBJ1-2; no clear D gene. The CDR3 loop spans 11 amino acids. Germline CDR1 is MDHEN and CDR2 is SYDVKM. The V gene lost 3 bases and the J gene lost 8 bases, with 7 bases spanning the gap. CDR3 region: CASSFFQGYTF. The CDR3 bases are TGTGCCAGCAGTTTTTTCCAGGGCTACACCTTC.

In the case of this clone: Within the sample, other DNA sequences also encode this same CDR3. The V gene is TRBV7-2, the J gene TRBJ1-1; D not certain. V lost 5 bases, J lost 3 bases, and 7 bases lay in between. The CDR3 has 12 amino acids. Germline V gene data show CDR1 as SGHTA and CDR2 as FQGNSA. The DNA for the CDR3 is TGTGCCAGCAGCCCAGAGTACACTGAAGCTTTCTTT. Translated, it gives CASSPEYTEAFF.

The chain has TRBV7-9 and TRBJ2-2; D gene ambiguous. V was shortened by 3 bases and J by 2 bases, with 10 bases between the two germline ends. The germline CDR1 and CDR2 sequences are SEHNR and FQNEAQ (reference sequence). The CDR3 runs to 15 residues. The CDR3 sequence is CASSFRTPNTGELFF. The CDR3 bases are TGTGCCAGCAGCTTTAGGACCCCCAACACCGGGGAGCTGTTTTTT.

This clone came up a few times. The chain uses TRBV6-6 and TRBJ2-7; no clear D. The CDR3 has 11 amino acids. Trimming shortened V by 6 bases and J by 5 bases, and 8 bases separated the two germline ends. The germline V gene encodes CDR1 MNHNY and CDR2 SVGAGI (reference sequence). The CDR3 loop reads CASSPRHEQYF. DNA of the CDR3: TGTGCCAGCAGCCCCAGACACGAGCAGTACTTC.

In this sample, this clone turned up once. The chain is built from TRBV25-1 and TRBJ2-5; TRBD1 might be the D (6 bases). The CDR3 covers 13 residues. The V gene lost 6 bases and the J gene lost 5 bases, with 13 bases spanning the gap. Per the germline V gene, CDR1 is MGHDK and CDR2 is SYGVNS. CDR3 residues: CASSSQGFETQYF. The CDR3 DNA reads TGTGCCAGCAGCTCACAGGGTTTCGAGACCCAGTACTTC.

CDR3 nucleotide sequence: TGTGCCAGCAGTGAGAGCGGACAGGGCCTTTCACCCCTCCACTTT. Protein: CASSESGQGLSPLHF. The chain joins TRBV6-4 to TRBJ1-6, with 8 bases lining up with TRBD1. The CDR3 contains 15 residues. The germline CDR1 and CDR2 sequences are MRHNA and SNTAGT. V trimming: 3 bases; J trimming: 9 bases; junction bases outside the gene matches: 7.

The J gene is TRBJ2-6, the V gene TRBV10-1; TRBD2 is a possible D gene (6 bases). The CDR3 is made up of 21 amino acids. Germline CDR1 and CDR2: WNHNN and SYGVQD (reference sequence). V was trimmed by 2 bases and J by 0 bases, leaving 23 bases between them. CDR3 bases: TGCGCCAGCAGTGAGGGGACCCACGGGACTGGCGTCTCCTCTGGGGCCAACGTCCTGACTTTC. Amino acid sequence: CASSEGTHGTGVSSGANVLTF.